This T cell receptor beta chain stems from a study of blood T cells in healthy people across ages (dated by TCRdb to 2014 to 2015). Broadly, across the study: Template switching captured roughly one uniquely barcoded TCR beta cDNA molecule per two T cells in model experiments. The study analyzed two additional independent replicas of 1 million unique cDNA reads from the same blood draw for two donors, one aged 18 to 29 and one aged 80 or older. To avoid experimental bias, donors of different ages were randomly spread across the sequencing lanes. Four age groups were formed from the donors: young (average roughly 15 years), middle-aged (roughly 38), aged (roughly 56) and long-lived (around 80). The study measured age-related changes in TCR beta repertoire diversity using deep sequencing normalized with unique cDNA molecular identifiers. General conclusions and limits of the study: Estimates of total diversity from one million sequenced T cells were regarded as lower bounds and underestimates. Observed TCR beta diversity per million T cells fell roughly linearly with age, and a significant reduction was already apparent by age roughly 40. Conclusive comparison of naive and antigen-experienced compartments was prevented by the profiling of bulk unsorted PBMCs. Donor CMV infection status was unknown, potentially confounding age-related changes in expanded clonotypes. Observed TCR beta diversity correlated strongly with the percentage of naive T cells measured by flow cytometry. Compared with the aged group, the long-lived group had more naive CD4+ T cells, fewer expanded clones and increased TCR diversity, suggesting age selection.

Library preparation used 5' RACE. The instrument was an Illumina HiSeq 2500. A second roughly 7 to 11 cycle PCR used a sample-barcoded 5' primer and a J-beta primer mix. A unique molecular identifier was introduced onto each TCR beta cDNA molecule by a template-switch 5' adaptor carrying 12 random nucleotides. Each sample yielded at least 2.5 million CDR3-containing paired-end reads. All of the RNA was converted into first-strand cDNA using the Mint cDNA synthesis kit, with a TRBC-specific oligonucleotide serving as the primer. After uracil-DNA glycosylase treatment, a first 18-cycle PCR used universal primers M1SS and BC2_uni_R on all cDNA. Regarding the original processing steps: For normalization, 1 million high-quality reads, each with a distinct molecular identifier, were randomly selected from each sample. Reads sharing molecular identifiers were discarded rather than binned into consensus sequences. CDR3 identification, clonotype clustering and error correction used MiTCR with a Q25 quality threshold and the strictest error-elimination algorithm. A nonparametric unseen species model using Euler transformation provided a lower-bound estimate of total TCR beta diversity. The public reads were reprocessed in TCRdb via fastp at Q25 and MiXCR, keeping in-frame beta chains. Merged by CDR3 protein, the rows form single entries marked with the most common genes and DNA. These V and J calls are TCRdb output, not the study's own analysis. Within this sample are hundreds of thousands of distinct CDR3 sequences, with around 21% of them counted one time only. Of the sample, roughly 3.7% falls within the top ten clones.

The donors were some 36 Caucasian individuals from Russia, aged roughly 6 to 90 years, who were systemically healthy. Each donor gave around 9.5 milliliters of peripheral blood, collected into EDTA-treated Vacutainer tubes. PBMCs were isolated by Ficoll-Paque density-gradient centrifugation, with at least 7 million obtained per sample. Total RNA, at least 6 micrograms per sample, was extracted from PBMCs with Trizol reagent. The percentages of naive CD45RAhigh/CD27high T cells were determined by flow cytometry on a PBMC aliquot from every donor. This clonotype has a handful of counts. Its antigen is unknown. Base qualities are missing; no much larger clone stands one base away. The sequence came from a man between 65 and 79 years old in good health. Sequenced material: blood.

The CDR3 sequence is CSARDVARTQETQYF. Here is the DNA: TGCAGTGCTAGAGATGTGGCGAGAACCCAAGAGACCCAGTACTTC. The chain employs TRBV20-1 and TRBJ2-5; the D gene identity is not certain. CDR1 and CDR2 are read off the germline V gene (reference sequence) as DFQATT and SNEGSKA. Reading from cysteine to phenylalanine, the CDR3 counts 15 amino acids. Only the CDR3 DNA stays, 45 bases, in frame from base 1. The junction carries 12 bases between V and J, which are trimmed by 0 bases and 1 base respectively.